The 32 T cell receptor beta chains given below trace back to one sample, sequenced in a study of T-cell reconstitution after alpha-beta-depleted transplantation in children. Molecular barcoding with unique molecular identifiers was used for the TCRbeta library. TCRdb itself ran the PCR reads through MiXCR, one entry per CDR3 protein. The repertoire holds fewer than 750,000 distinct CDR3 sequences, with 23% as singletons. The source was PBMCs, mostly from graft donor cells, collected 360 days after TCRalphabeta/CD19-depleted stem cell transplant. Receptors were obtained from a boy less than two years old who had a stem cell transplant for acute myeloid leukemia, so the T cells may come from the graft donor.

The CDR3 region is CASRPVGTGSYEQYF. The CDR3 DNA reads TGTGCCAGCAGGCCCGTTGGGACAGGGTCCTACGAGCAGTACTTC. This chain links TRBV25-1 with TRBJ2-7; 9 bases are a match to TRBD1. The CDR3 length is 15 residues. The germline V gene has CDR1 MGHDK and CDR2 SYGVNS. J gave up 1 base and V 6 bases, and 7 bases lay outside the gene matches.

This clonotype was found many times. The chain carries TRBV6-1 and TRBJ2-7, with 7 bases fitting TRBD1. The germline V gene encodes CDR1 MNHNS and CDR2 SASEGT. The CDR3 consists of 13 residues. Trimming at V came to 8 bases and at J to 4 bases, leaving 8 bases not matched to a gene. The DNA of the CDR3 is TGTGCCAGCGGTCGGGACAGCCTTTACGAGCAGTACTTC. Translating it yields CASGRDSLYEQYF.

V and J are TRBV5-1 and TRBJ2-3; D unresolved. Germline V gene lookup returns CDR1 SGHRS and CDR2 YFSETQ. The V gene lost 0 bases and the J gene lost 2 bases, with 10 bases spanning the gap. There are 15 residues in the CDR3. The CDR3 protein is CASSLVQIDTDTQYF. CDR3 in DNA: TGCGCCAGCAGCTTGGTACAGATAGACACAGATACGCAGTATTTT.

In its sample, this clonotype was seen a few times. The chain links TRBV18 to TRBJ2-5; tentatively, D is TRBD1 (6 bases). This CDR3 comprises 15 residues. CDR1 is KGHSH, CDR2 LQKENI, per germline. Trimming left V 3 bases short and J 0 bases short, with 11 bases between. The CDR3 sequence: CASSPPQGYQETQYF. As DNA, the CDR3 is TGTGCCAGCTCACCCCCTCAGGGGTACCAAGAGACCCAGTACTTC.

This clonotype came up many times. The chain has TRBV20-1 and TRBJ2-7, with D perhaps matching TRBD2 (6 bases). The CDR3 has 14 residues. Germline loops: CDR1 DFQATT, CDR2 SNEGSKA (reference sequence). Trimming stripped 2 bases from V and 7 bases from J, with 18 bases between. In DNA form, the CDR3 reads TGCAGTGCTAGACGGGACTCTCCCATGGGTGAGCAGTACTTC. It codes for CSARRDSPMGEQYF.

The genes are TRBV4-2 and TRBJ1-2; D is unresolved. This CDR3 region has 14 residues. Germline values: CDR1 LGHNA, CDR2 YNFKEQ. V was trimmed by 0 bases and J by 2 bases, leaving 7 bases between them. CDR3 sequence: CASSQDEGNYGYTF. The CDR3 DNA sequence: TGTGCCAGCAGCCAAGATGAGGGAAACTATGGCTACACCTTC.

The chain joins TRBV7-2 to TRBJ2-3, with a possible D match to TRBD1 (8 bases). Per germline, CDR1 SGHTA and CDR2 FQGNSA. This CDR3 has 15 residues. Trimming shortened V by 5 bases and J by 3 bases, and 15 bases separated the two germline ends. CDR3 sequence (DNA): TGTGCCAGCAGCCTGGAACAGGGGGGGACAGATACGCAGTATTTT. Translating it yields CASSLEQGGTDTQYF.

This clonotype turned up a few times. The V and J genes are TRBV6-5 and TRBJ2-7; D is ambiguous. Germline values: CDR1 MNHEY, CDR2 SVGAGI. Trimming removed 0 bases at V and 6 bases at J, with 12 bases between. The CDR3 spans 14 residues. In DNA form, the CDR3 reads TGTGCCAGCAGTTACTCGCCGGTAGGGTCCGAGCAGTACGTC. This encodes CASSYSPVGSEQYV.

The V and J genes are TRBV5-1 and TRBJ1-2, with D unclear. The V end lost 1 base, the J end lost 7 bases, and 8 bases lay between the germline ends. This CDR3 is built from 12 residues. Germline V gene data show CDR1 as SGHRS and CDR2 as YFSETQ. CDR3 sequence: CASSLSRGGYTF. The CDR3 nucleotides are TGCGCCAGCAGCTTGAGCCGGGGTGGCTACACCTTC. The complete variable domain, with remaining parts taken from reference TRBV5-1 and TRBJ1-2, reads KAGVTQTPRYLIKTRGQQVTLSCSPISGHRSVSWYQQTPGQGLQFLFEYFSETQRNKGNFPGRFSGRQFSNSRSEMNVSTLELGDSALYLCASSLSRGGYTFGSGTRLTVV.

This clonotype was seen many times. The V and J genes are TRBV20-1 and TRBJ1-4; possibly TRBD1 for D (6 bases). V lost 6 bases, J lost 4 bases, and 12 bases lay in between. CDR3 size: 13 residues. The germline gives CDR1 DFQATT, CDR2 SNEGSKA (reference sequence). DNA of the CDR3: TGCAGTGCGCGACAGGCCTATAATGAAAAACTGTTTTTT. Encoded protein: CSARQAYNEKLFF.

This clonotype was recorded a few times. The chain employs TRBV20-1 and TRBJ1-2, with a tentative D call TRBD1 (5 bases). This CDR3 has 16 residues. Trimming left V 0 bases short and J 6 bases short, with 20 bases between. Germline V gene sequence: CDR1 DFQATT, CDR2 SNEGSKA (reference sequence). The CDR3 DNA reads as TGCAGTGCTAGAGATCTTTACCTTTCTATAGGGGATGGCTACACCTTC. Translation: CSARDLYLSIGDGYTF.

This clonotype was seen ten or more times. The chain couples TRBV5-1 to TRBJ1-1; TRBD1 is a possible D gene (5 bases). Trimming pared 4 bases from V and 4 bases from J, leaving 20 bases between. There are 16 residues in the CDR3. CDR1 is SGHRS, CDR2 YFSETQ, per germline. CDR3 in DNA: TGCGCCAGCAGCAGAGTAGGGGTGTTGAGAGGCACTGAAGCTTTCTTT. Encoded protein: CASSRVGVLRGTEAFF.

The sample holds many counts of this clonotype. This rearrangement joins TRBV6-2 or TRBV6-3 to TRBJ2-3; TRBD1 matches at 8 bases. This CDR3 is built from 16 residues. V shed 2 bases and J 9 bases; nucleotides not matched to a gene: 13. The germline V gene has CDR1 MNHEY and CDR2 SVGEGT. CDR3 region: CASSYRLGTGGLTQYF. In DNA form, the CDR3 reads TGTGCCAGCAGTTACCGACTTGGGACAGGAGGCTTGACGCAGTATTTT.

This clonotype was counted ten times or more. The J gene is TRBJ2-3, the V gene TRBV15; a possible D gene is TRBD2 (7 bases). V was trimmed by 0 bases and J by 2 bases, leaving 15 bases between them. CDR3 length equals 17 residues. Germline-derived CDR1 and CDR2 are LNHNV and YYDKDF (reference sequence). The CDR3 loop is CATSRELQAGATDTQYF. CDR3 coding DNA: TGTGCCACCAGCAGAGAGCTTCAGGCGGGGGCCACAGATACGCAGTATTTT.

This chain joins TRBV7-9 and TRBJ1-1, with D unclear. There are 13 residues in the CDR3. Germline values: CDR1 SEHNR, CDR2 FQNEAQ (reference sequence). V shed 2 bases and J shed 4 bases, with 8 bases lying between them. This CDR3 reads CASSLIRLTEAFF. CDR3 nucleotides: TGTGCCAGCAGCTTAATCAGGCTCACTGAAGCTTTCTTT.

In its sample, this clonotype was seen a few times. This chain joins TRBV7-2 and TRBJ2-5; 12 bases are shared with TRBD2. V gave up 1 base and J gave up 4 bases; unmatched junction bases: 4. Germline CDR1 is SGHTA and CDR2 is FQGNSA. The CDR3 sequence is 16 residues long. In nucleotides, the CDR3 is TGTGCCAGCAGCTTAGGTACTAGCGGGGGGACAGAGACCCAGTACTTC. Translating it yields CASSLGTSGGTETQYF. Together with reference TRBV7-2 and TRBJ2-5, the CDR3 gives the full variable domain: GAGVSQSPSNKVTEKGKDVELRCDPISGHTALYWYRQSLGQGLEFLIYFQGNSAPDKSGLPSDRFSAERTGGSVSTLTIQRTQQEDSAVYLCASSLGTSGGTETQYFGPGTRLLVL.

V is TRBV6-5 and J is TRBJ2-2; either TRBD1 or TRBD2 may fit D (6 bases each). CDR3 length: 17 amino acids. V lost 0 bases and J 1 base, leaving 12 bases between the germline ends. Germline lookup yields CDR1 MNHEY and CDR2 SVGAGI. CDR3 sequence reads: CASSYSGGGLNTGELFF. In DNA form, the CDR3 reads TGTGCCAGCAGTTACTCTGGTGGGGGGCTGAACACCGGGGAGCTGTTTTTT.

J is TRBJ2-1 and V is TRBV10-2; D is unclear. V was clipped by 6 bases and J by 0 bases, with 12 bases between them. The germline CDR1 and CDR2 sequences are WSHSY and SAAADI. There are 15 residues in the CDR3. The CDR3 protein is CASSDHQSSYNEQFF. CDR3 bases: TGCGCCAGCAGCGACCATCAGAGCTCCTACAATGAGCAGTTCTTC.

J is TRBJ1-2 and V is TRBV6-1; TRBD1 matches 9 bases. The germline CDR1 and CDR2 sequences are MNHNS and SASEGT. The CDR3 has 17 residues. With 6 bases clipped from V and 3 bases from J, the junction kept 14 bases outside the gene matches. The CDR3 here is CASRKTERQGEYYGYTF. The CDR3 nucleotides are TGTGCCAGCAGGAAGACCGAAAGACAGGGGGAATACTATGGCTACACCTTC.

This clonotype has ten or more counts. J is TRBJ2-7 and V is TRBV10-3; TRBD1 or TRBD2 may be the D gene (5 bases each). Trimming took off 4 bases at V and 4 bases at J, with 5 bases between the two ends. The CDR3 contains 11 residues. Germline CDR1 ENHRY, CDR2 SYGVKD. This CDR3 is CAISGGYEQYF. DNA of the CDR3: TGTGCCATCAGTGGGGGGTACGAGCAGTACTTC.

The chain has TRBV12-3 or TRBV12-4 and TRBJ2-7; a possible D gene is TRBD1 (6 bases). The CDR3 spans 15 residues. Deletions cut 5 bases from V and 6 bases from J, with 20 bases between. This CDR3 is CASSPSGWGRAEQYV. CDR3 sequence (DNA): TGTGCCAGCAGTCCCTCGGGGTGGGGGCGCGCCGAGCAGTACGTC.

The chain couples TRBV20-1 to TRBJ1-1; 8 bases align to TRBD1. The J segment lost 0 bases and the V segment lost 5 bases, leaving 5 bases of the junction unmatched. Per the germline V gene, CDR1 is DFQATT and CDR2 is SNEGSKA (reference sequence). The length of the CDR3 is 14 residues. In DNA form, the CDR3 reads TGCAGTGCTTTGCGACAGGGGATGAACACTGAAGCTTTCTTT. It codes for CSALRQGMNTEAFF.

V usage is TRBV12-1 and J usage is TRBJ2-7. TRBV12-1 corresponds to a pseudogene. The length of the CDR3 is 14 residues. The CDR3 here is CASSAYVNSYEQYV. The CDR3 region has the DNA TGTGCCAGCAGCGCCTACGTCAACTCCTACGAGCAGTACGTC.

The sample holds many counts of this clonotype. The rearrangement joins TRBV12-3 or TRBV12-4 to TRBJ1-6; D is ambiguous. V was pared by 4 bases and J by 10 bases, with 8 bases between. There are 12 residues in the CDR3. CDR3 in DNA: TGTGCCAGCAGTTATGGGAGCTCACCCCTCCACTTT. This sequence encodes CASSYGSSPLHF.

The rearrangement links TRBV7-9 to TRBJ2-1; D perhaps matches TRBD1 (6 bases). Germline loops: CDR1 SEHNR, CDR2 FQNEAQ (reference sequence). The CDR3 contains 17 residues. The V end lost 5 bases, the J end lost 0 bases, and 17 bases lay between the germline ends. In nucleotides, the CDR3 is TGTGCCAGCAGCCCCGCCCTCGGGACAAGCTCCTACAATGAGCAGTTCTTC. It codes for CASSPALGTSSYNEQFF.

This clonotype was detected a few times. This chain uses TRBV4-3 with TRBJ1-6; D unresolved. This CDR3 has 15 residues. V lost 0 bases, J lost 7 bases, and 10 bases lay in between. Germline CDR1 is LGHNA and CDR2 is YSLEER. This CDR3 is CASSQEGIGNSPLHF. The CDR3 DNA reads TGCGCCAGCAGCCAAGAGGGAATTGGCAATTCACCCCTCCACTTT.

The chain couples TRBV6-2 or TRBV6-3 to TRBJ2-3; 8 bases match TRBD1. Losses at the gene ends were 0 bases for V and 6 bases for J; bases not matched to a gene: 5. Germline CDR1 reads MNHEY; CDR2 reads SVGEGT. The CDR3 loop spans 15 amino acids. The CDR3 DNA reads TGTGCCAGCAGTTACTCGGACAGGGTTAGGGATACGCAGTATTTT. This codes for CASSYSDRVRDTQYF.

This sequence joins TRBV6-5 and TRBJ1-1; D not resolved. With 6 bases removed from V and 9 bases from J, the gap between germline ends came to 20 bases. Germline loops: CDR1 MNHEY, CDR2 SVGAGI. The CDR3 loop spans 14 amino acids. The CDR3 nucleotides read TGTGCCAGCAGCTTGTACCAAGGAGGGCAGCAAGCTTTCTTT. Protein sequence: CASSLYQGGQQAFF.

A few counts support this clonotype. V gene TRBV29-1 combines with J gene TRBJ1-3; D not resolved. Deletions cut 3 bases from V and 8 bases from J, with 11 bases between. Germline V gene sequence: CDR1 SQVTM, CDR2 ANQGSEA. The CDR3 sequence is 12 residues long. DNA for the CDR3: TGCAGCGTTGAGAGTGGGTTAGACACCATATATTTT. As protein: CSVESGLDTIYF.

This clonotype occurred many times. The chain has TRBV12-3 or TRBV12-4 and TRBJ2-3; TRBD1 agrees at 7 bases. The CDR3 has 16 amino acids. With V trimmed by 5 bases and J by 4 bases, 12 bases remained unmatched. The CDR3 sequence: CASSPYDRAGADTQYF. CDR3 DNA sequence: TGTGCCAGCAGTCCTTACGACAGGGCGGGCGCAGATACGCAGTATTTT.

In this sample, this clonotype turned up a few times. Here the CDR3 DNA reads TGCAGTGCCAGGGAGACTGAAGCTTTCTTT. Its translation is CSARETEAFF. V gene TRBV20-1 combines with J gene TRBJ1-1; perhaps TRBD1 as D (5 bases). From germline, CDR1 is DFQATT and CDR2 SNEGSKA (reference sequence). V was shortened by 6 bases and J by 5 bases, with 7 bases between the two germline ends. The CDR3 consists of 10 residues.

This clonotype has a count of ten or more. As DNA, the CDR3 is TGCAGTGCTAGAGATGGGGTAGAGCAGTTCTTC. It codes for CSARDGVEQFF. The chain has TRBV20-1 and TRBJ2-1; D call uncertain. This CDR3 is 11 amino acids long. Trimming cost V 0 bases and J 10 bases, with 7 bases left between them. Germline CDR1 reads DFQATT; CDR2 reads SNEGSKA (reference sequence).